The clone carrying this T cell receptor beta chain turned up a few times. TCRdb used MiXCR to reprocess the 5' RACE reads, holding one entry per CDR3 protein. The sample contains roughly 290,000 distinct CDR3 sequences, less than 9% of which appear only once. With V trimmed by 4 bases and J by 2 bases, 6 bases remained unmatched. The CDR3 loop spans 17 amino acids. From germline, CDR1 is MNHEY and CDR2 SVGEGT. The sample is drawn from a study of identical twins. The data were also submitted as part of a second study, on yellow fever vaccine responses in identical twins.

This chain joins TRBV6-2 or TRBV6-3 and TRBJ1-5, with TRBD1 identical over 12 bases. The sample was memory (CD45RO+) T cells sorted from blood. The sequence came from a woman aged 18-30 years in good health. CDR3 DNA sequence: TGTGCCAGCAGTTTCGGGACAGGGGGCGCGGGCAATCAGCCCCAGCATTTT. Protein sequence: CASSFGTGGAGNQPQHF.